The text below deals with one TCR beta chain. No antigen is known for it. The sample comes from a study of beta chain features in type 1 diabetes. Points from the study as a whole: Shortening that was moderate but significant affected the TCRB CDR3s of Type 1 diabetes patients in all four CD4+ subsets.

Every bit of the isolated RNA underwent reverse transcription, so sequencing read expressed TCRB transcripts. The table came from immunoSEQ multiplex PCR; TCRdb's copy has only in-frame clones and leaves some out. The repertoire includes under 400,000 clones, around 13% of them detected once, and about 6.6% sits in the top ten. This TCR derives from a man aged 25 to 40 in good health. Sequencing was performed on central memory CD4+ T cells from blood.

CDR3 bases: TGCGCCAGCAGCCAAGAGGGGGGGATTGGGATGATGTTTTTT. Translated: CASSQEGGIGMMFF. The gene calls are TRBV4-1 and TRBJ2-2; 7 bases align to TRBD2. CDR3 length: 14 amino acids. Germline V gene data show CDR1 as MGHRA and CDR2 as YSYEKL. J was trimmed by 15 bases and V by 0 bases; bases with no gene match: 10.